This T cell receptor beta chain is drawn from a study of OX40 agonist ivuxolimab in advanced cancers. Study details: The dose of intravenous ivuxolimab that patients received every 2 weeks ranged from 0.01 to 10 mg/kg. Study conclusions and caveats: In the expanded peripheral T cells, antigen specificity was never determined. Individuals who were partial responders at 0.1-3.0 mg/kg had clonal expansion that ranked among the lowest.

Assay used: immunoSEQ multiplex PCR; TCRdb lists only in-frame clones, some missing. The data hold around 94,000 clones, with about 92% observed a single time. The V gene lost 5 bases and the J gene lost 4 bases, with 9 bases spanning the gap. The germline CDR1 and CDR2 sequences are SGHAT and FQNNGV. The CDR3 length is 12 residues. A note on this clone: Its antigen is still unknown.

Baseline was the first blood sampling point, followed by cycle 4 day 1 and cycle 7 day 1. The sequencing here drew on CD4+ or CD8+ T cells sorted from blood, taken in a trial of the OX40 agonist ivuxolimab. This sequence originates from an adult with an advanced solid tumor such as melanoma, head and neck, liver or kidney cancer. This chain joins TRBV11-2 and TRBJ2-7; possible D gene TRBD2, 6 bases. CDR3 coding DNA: TGTGCCAGCAGCCAGGGACTTTACGAGCAGTACTTC. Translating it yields CASSQGLYEQYF.